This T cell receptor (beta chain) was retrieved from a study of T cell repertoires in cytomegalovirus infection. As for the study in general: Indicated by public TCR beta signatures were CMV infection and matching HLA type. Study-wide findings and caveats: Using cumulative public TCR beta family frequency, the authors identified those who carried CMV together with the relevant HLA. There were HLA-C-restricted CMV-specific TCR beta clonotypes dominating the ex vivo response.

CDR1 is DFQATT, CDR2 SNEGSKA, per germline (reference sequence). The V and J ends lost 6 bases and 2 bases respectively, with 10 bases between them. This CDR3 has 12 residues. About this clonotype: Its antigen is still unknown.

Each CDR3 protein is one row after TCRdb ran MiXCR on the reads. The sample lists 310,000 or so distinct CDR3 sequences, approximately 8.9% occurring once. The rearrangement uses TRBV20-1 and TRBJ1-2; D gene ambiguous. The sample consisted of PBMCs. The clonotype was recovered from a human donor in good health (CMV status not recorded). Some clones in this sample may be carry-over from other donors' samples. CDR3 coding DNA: TGCAGTGCCCCTCCAGTAAACTATGGCTACACCTTC. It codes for CSAPPVNYGYTF.